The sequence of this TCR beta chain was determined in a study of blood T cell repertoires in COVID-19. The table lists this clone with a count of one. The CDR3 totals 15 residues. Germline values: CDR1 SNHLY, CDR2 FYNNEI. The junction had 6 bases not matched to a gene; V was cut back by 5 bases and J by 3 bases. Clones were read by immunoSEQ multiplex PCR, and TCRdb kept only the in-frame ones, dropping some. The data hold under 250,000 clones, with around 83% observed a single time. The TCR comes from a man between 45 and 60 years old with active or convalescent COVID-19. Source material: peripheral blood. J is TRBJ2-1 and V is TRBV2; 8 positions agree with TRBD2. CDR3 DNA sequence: TGTGCCAGCAGTTTACTAGCGGAGGGCTACAATGAGCAGTTCTTC. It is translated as CASSLLAEGYNEQFF.